These 2 T cell receptor beta chains were all obtained from the same sample, sequenced in a study of cytotoxic CD8 clonotypes in ibrutinib-treated CLL. Profiling relied on immunoSEQ multiplex PCR, and the TCRdb table lists in-frame clones only, not all of them. The sample consists of around 300,000 clones, roughly 79% of them appearing once. This specimen was PBMCs, taken before ibrutinib treatment. These receptors all come from a human donor with chronic lymphocytic leukemia.

The chain recombines TRBV18 with TRBJ2-3; 9 bases agree with TRBD1. The V and J ends lost 4 bases and 4 bases, in that order; junction bases with no gene match: 9. From germline, CDR1 is KGHSH and CDR2 LQKENI. The CDR3 is 16 residues long. DNA of the CDR3: TGTGCCAGCTCACTCACCGGGACAGGGATGTCAGATACGCAGTATTTT. Translation: CASSLTGTGMSDTQYF.

The genes are TRBV7-3 and TRBJ2-5; D is unclear. Trimming took 3 bases from V and 5 from J, leaving 10 bases between them. The CDR3 contains 13 residues. Germline V gene data show CDR1 as SGHTA and CDR2 as FQGTGA. The CDR3 region has the DNA TGTGCCAGCAGCTTGGCGTGGCGGGAGACCCAGTACTTC. This encodes CASSLAWRETQYF.